The T cell receptor (beta chain) under discussion was sequenced for a study of shared clonotypes between healthy human individuals. The germline gives CDR1 MDHEN, CDR2 SYDVKM. Trimming took off 7 bases at V and 4 bases at J, with 13 bases between the two ends. The length of the CDR3 is 13 residues. Regarding the study as a whole: In the sorted subsets, rarefaction showed sequencing was incomplete despite large depth.

CD45RO-negative CD8 cells positively selected for CCR7 made up the naive population, which excluded terminally differentiated effector memory CD45RA+ cells. Recent acute infections and vaccinations were absent in the healthy HIV-negative adult donors. Notes on this clone: Its antigen is not known.

Assay: immunoSEQ multiplex PCR; the TCRdb copy retains only in-frame clones and omits some. The data show around 1.9 million clones, 80% to 95% seen once. Material: naive CD8+ T cells from PBMCs. The origin of this receptor is a man aged 18 to 29 in good health. Some clones in this sample may be carry-over from other donors' samples. This chain uses TRBV28 with TRBJ1-1, with D perhaps TRBD1 (5 bases). CDR3 sequence: CASTISGFTEAFF. DNA for the CDR3: TGTGCCAGCACCATCTCAGGGTTCACTGAAGCTTTCTTT.